This TCR beta chain originates from a study of blood T cell repertoires in COVID-19. The data were produced by immunoSEQ multiplex PCR, yet TCRdb's version contains in-frame clones alone and is incomplete. The data contain a few hundred thousand clones, more than 80% of them singletons. The CDR3 covers 17 residues. The study assigned cohorts using participant-reported clinical history. The sequencing sample was made of PBMCs or T cells enriched from blood (not recorded which). The sequence derives from a man younger than 35 who had recovered from COVID-19. The chain links TRBV21-1 to TRBJ1-4; the listed D gene, TRBD1, was not tested against the DNA. TRBV21-1 is given as a pseudogene. CDR3 region: CASSLIGPDRVDEKLFF. The CDR3 DNA follows: TGTGCCAGCAGCCTAATTGGCCCCGACAGGGTAGATGAAAAACTGTTTTTT.